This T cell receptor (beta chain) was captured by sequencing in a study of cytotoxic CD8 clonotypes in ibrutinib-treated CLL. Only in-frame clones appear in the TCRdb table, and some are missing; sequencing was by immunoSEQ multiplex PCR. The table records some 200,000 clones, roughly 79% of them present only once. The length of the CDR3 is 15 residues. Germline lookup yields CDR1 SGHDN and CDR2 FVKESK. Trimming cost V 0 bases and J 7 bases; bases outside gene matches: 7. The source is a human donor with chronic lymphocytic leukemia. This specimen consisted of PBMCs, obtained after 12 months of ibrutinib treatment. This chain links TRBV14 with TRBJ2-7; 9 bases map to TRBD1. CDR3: CASSQDQGQGWEQYF. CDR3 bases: TGTGCCAGCAGCCAAGATCAGGGACAGGGTTGGGAGCAGTACTTC. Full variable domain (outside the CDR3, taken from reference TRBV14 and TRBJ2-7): EAGVTQFPSHSVIEKGQTVTLRCDPISGHDNLYWYRRVMGKEIKFLLHFVKESKQDESGMPNNRFLAERTGGTYSTLKVQPAELEDSGVYFCASSQDQGQGWEQYFGPGTRLTVT.